This T cell receptor (beta chain) was captured by sequencing in a study of metastatic and nonmetastatic thyroid tumors. In the study overall: Malignant thyroid and benign thyroid patients provided blood and tumor or nodule tissue whose repertoires were compared. Study conclusions and caveats: For both blood and tumor, malignant thyroid tumors reportedly showed significantly higher TCR beta diversity than benign nodules did.

J was trimmed by 0 bases and V by 5 bases; bases with no gene match: 10. This CDR3 has 19 residues. Germline V gene sequence: CDR1 SNHLY, CDR2 FYNNEI. Authors' data handling: Clinicopathological groups supplied CDR3 differences that were used to build a distant-metastasis classifier for papillary thyroid cancer. TCRdb re-clonotyped the PCR reads via MiXCR. TCRdb assigned the V and J calls; the authors' analysis was not used. This table holds roughly 3,800 clones, 30% to 40% found once. None of the patients had undergone any treatment ahead of thyroid surgery. Sample share makes this clone medium-sized (0.01 to 0.1%). Its target is not known.

The chain couples TRBV2 to TRBJ2-2; the match to TRBD2 covers 12 bases. Material: adjacent normal tissue. This receptor was taken from a male donor with papillary thyroid cancer or a benign thyroid nodule (not recorded which). Some clones in this sample may be carry-over from other donors' samples. The CDR3: CASSIGLAGITSNTGELFF. The CDR3 DNA is TGTGCCAGCAGTATAGGACTAGCGGGGATTACTTCGAACACCGGGGAGCTGTTTTTT.